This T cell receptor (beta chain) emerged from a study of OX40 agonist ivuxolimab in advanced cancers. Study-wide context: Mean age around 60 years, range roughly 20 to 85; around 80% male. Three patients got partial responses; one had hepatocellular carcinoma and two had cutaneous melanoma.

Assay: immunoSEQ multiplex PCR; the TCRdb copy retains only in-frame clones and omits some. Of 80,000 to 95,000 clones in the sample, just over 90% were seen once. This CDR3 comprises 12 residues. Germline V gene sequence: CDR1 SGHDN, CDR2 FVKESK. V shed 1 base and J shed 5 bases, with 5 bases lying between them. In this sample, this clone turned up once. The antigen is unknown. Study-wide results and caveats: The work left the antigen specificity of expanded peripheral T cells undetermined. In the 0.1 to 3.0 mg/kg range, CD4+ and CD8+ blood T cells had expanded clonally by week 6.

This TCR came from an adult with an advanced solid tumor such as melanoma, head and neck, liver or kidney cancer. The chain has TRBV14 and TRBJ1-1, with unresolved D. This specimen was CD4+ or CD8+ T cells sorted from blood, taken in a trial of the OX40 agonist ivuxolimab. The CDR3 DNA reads TGTGCCAGCAGCCAAGTGAGTACTGAAGCTTTCTTT. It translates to CASSQVSTEAFF.